This TCR beta chain was identified in a study of molecular identifiers for immune sequencing clone quantification. There are many counts of this clonotype. TCRdb re-called the PCR reads with MiXCR, one entry per CDR3 protein. The data contain under 650,000 distinct CDR3 sequences, around 20% of them seen just once; the ten biggest clones take up roughly 0.85%. V lost 5 bases and J lost 0, with 14 bases in between. Germline V lookup: CDR1 SGHTA, CDR2 FQGNSA. This CDR3 has 16 amino acids. The sample consisted of naive CD8+ T cells from blood, with Jurkat cell RNA spiked in. Described subset: FACS-sorted CD8+CD4-CCR7+CD45RA+ naive T cells. The V gene is TRBV7-2, the J gene TRBJ2-4; D remains ambiguous. The sequence was obtained from a human donor in good health. Some libraries in this study had Jurkat cell RNA spiked in. As DNA, the CDR3 is TGTGCCAGCAGCACCCATACCGTACTAGCCAAAAACATTCAGTACTTC. It is translated as CASSTHTVLAKNIQYF.